This TCR beta chain is drawn from a study of vaccination effects on CD4 cells after COVID-19. Study-wide background: Participants were vaccinated with two doses of either the BNT162b2 or mRNA-1273 vaccine.

Data came from immunoSEQ multiplex PCR; TCRdb stores just in-frame clones and leaves some out. The sample includes approximately 30,000 clones, about 80% of them seen just once. Viral peptide pools were used in the ViraFEST assay to expand antigen-specific CD4+ T cells, and sequencing came afterward. Upon completion of more than 9 days in culture, CD4+ T cells were isolated. Vaccine recipients, nucleocapsid antibody negative, had no prior SARS-CoV-2 infection. With approximately 9.8 ug/ml peptides and 7.5 to 10 IU/ml IL-2, over 1.5 million PBMC per well were cultured. The authors replaced half the medium with IL-2 medium on days 3 and 7. Germline V gene lookup returns CDR1 MNHNS and CDR2 SASEGT. This CDR3 region has 16 residues. Trimming left V 4 bases short and J 0 bases short, with 13 bases between. Study outcomes and limitations: Within healthy vaccinees, only 1 of 255 vaccine-induced clones displayed cross-reactivity with common cold coronaviruses.

Worth noting for this clone: The target antigen is unknown.

The rearrangement joins TRBV6-1 to TRBJ2-1; D gene ambiguous. Material: CD4+ T cells from PBMCs cultured with SARS-CoV-2 spike peptides, obtained before COVID-19 vaccination. This receptor was identified in a human donor who received a COVID-19 vaccine. For the CDR3, the DNA is TGTGCCAGCAGTGGAACTCTCCTGAGCTCCTACAATGAGCAGTTCTTC. Translating gives CASSGTLLSSYNEQFF.